The following is a TCR beta chain sequence with its context. This sample was taken from a study of blood T cell repertoires in COVID-19. Looking at the study overall: The United States, Italy and Spain provided the acute and convalescent COVID-19 samples.

Assay used: immunoSEQ multiplex PCR; TCRdb lists only in-frame clones, some missing. The sample carries 180,000 or so clones, roughly four fifths recorded once. Living in about two dozen US areas, the participants were between about 18 and 90 years of age. Cohorts were based on clinical histories the participants reported. Recovered status applied to Cohort 3 donors who had two consecutive negative PCRs. It also applied to those with clearance or with symptom resolution. Sequences were obtained from PBMCs or T cells enriched from blood (not recorded which). This sequence was found in a man in his forties who had recovered from COVID-19.

As DNA, the CDR3 is TGTGCCAGCAGTTACCCGACAGGGTCTGCTACGGCTGAAGCTTTCTTT. Protein: CASSYPTGSATAEAFF. The rearrangement uses TRBV28 and TRBJ1-1, with 7 positions matching TRBD1. The CDR3 consists of 16 residues. J lost 6 bases, V lost 4 bases, and 14 bases had no gene match. Looked up from germline, CDR1 is MDHEN and CDR2 is SYDVKM.